This T cell receptor beta chain is from a study of T cell responses to AZD1222 COVID-19 vaccine. Clones were read by immunoSEQ multiplex PCR, and TCRdb kept only the in-frame ones, dropping some. This table has under 200,000 clones, around 93% appearing once. This CDR3 has 16 residues. V trimming: 0 bases; J trimming: 0 bases; junction bases outside the gene matches: 5. Germline lookup yields CDR1 MGHRA and CDR2 YSYEKL. Regarding this clone: The target antigen is unknown.

Points from the study as a whole: CD4 TCRs covered the whole spike, strongest at regions 160-218 and 743-854. Nearly half of spike-specific TCRs reportedly target variant regions that are unmutated in the B.1.351 and B.1.1.7 variants. A mostly white British donor set with more females was recruited, and clonal diversity was possibly underestimated. Seropositive status at baseline applied to only 6 or 7 AZD1222 recipients.

The receptor's source is an adult in good health. The chain is built from TRBV4-1 and TRBJ2-7; 7 nucleotides match TRBD2. The sample consisted of peripheral blood, taken on day 0 of AZD1222 vaccination. The CDR3 DNA sequence: TGCGCCAGCAGCCAAGATCAACTAGCGAGCTCCTACGAGCAGTACTTC. The encoded protein is CASSQDQLASSYEQYF.